This TCR beta chain appears in the sequencing data of a study of blood T cell repertoires in COVID-19. Whole-study context: Samples taken during acute and convalescent COVID-19 were collected in the United States, Italy and Spain. T cells, B-cell-depleted T cells, or PBMCs provided the cDNA or gDNA that served as material.

In the original workflow: From reference gene primer amplification, estimates of nucleated cell counts were derived. TCRdb's table, derived via immunoSEQ multiplex PCR, lists solely in-frame clones and lacks some. The V and J calls and clone size are taken from that table; D and trimming were inferred from the DNA. This table holds 150,000 to 200,000 clones, 85% found once. In Seattle, patients joined the study during active infection and were tracked longitudinally. Worth noting for this clone: One end of the junction is discordant with germline, which a read error may explain.

CDR1 is MNHEY, CDR2 SMNVEV, per germline (reference sequence). The CDR3 covers 15 residues. The sequencing sample was made of peripheral blood. The source is a person aged 65 to 85 with COVID-19, enrolled during active disease. The chain is built from TRBV27 and TRBJ2-1; a weak D match, TRBD2 (7 bases). CDR3 coding DNA: TGTGCCAGCAGTTTTTTGAGGGGGGGTTCTCGGACAGTCCTCTTC. Its translation: CASSFLRGGSRTVLF.